This T cell receptor beta chain stems from a study of TIL therapy for anti-PD-1-resistant metastatic lung cancer. Study as a whole: Tumors had a median PD-L1 proportion score of roughly 5.7%. Half of patients were current or former smokers.

As for time point: pre-treatment sample, taken before nivolumab and TIL therapy. Pleural nodules or supraclavicular lymph nodes made up most of the excised metastases sampled. Sequencing used immunoSEQ v3. Clones were sequenced by immunoSEQ multiplex PCR, and TCRdb holds only the in-frame ones, with some missing. The sample has roughly 8,000 clones; roughly 74% are singletons. The CDR3 runs 15 residues. CDR1 and CDR2 (germline): SGHDN, FVKESK. The trim removed 4 bases at V and 4 bases at J, leaving 8 bases unmatched. The receptor was isolated from a person between 25 and 80 years old with non-small cell lung cancer. The input for sequencing was tumor tissue, taken at baseline. This chain connects TRBV14 to TRBJ1-2; TRBD1 agrees at 8 bases. The CDR3 DNA is TGTGCCAGCAGCCTCGACAGGGGTTTCAGCTATGGCTACACCTTC. It translates to CASSLDRGFSYGYTF.